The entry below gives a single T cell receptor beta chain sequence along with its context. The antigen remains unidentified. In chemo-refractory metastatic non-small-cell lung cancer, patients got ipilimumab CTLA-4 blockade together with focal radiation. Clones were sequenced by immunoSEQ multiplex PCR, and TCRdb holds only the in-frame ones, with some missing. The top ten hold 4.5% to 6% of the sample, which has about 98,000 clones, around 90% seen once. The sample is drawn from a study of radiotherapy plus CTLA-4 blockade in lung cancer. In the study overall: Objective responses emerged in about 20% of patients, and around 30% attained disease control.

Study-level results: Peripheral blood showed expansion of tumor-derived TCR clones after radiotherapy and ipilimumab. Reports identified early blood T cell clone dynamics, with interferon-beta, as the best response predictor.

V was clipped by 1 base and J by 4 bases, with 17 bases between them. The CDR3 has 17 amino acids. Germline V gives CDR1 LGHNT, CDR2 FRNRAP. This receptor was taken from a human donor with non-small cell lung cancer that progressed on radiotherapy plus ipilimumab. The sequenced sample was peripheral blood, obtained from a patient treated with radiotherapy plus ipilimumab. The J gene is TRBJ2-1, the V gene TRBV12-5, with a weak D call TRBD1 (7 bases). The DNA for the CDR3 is TGTGCTAGTGGTTTGGCCCCAGGAGGGGGCGGTTACAATGAGCAGTTCTTC. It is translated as CASGLAPGGGGYNEQFF.